One sample yielded the 3 T cell receptor beta chains listed below, sequenced in a study of T cell repertoires in cytomegalovirus infection. TCRdb itself ran the reads through MiXCR, one entry per CDR3 protein. The sample consists of about 400,000 distinct CDR3 sequences, around 18% of them appearing once. Specimen: PBMCs. These receptors were collected from a human donor in good health (CMV status not recorded). Some clones in this sample may be carry-over from other donors' samples.

This clonotype was picked up many times. The V call is TRBV7-2, the J call TRBJ2-7, with D uncertain. Germline lookup yields CDR1 SGHTA and CDR2 FQGNSA. This CDR3 is 14 amino acids long. Trimming pared 5 bases from V and 4 bases from J, leaving 15 bases between. The CDR3 region is CASSPSPTRYEQYF. CDR3 nucleotides: TGTGCCAGCAGCCCCTCACCGACCCGTTACGAGCAGTACTTC.

This clonotype has ten or more counts. V is TRBV6-6 and J is TRBJ2-7; D gene uncertain. This CDR3 is built from 13 residues. Trimming stripped 2 bases from V and 0 bases from J, with 5 bases between. CDR1 and CDR2 (germline): MNHNY, SVGAGI (reference sequence). The CDR3 DNA is TGTGCCAGCAGTTACATAAGCTCCTACGAGCAGTACTTC. Amino acids: CASSYISSYEQYF.

The CDR3 DNA reads TGTGCCAGCAGCGATGGACTAGCGGGCTACCAAGAGACCCAGTACTTC. The encoded protein is CASSDGLAGYQETQYF. J is TRBJ2-5 and V is TRBV5-4; 11 nucleotides match TRBD2. CDR1 is SGHNT and CDR2 is YYREEE in the germline V gene (reference sequence). The length of the CDR3 is 16 residues. Trimming removed 4 bases from V and 0 bases from J; junction bases left unmatched: 5.